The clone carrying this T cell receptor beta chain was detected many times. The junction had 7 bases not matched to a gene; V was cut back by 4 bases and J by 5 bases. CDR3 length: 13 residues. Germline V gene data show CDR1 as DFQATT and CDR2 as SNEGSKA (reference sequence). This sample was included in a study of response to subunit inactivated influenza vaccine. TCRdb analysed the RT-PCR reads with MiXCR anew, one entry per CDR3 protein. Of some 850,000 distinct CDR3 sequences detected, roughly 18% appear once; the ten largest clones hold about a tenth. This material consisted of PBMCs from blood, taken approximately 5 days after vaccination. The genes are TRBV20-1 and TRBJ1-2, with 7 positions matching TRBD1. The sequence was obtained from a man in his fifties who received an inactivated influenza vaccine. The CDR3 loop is CSAISTGDYGYTF. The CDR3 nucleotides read TGCAGTGCTATTAGCACAGGGGATTATGGCTACACCTTC.